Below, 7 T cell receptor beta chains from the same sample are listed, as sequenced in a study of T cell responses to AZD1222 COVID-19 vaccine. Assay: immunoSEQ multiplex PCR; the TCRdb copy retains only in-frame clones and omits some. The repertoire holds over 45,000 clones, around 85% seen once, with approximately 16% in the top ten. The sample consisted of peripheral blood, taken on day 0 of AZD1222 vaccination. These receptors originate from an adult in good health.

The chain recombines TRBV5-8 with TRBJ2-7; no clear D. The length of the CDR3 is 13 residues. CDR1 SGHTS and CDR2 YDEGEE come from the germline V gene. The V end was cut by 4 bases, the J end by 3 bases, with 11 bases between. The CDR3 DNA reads TGTGCCAGCAGCCCCGTCTTTAACTACGAGCAGTACTTC. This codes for CASSPVFNYEQYF.

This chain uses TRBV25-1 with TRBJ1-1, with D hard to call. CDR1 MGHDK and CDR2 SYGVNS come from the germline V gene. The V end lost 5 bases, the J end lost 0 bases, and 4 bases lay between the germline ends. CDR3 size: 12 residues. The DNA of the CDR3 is TGTGCCAGCAGTCTAGTGAACACTGAAGCTTTCTTT. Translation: CASSLVNTEAFF.

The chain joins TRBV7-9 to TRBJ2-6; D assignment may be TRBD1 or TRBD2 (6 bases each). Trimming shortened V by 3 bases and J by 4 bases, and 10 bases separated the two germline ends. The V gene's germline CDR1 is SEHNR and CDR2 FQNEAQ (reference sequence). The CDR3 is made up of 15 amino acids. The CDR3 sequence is CASSFGGRGANVLTF. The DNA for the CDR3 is TGTGCCAGCAGCTTTGGGGGGCGCGGGGCCAACGTCCTGACTTTC.

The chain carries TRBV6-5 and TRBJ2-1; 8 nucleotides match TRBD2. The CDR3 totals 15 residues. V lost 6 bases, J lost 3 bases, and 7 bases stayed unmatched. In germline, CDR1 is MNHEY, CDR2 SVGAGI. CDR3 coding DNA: TGTGCCAGCAGCCTAACTAGCGGAGGCTACAATGAGCAGTTCTTC. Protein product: CASSLTSGGYNEQFF.

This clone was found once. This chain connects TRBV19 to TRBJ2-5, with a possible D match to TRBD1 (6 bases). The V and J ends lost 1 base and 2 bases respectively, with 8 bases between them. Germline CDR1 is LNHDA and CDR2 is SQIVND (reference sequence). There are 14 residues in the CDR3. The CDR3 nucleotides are TGTGCCAGTAGTATAGGGACAGCACAAGAGACCCAGTACTTC. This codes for CASSIGTAQETQYF.

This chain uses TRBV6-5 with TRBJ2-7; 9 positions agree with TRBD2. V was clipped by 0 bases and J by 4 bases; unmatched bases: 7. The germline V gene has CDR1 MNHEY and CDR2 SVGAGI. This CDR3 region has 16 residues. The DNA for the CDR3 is TGTGCCAGCAGTTACTCGAAAGCGGGAGGTGCATACGAGCAGTACTTC. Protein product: CASSYSKAGGAYEQYF.

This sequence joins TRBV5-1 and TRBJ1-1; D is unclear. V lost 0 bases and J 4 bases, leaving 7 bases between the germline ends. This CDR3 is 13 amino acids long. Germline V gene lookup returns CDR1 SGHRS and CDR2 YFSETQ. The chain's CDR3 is CASSLVASTEAFF. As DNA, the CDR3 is TGCGCCAGCAGCTTGGTGGCGAGCACTGAAGCTTTCTTT.